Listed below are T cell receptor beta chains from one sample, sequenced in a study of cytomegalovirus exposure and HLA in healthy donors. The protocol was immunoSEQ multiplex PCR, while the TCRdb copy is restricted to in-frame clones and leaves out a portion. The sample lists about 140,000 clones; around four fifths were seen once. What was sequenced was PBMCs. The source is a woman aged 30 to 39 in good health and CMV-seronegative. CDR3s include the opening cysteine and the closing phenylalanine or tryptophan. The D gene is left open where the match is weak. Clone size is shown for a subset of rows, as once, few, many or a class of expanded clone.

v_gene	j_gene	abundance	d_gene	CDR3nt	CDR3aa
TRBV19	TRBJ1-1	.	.	TGTGCCAGTAGTCCAACCTTTGACAGGCCAATGAACACTGAAGCTTTCTTT	CASSPTFDRPMNTEAFF
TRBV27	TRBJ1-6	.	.	TGTGCCAGCAGTCCCCGACAGAGTAATTCACCCCTCCACTTT	CASSPRQSNSPLHF
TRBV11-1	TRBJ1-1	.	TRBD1	TGTGCCAGCAGCTTAGCGGGACAGGGGAACACTGAAGCTTTCTTT	CASSLAGQGNTEAFF
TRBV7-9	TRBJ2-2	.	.	TGTGCCAGCAGCTTTACAGGGTCCACCGGGGAGCTGTTTTTT	CASSFTGSTGELFF
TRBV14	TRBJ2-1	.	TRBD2	TGTGCCAGCAGCCATGAAAAAAGGACAGGGCGTTTCCTAGCGGGGGGCTATGAGCAGTTCTTC	CASSHEKRTGRFLAGGYEQFF
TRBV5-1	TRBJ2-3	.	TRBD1	TGCGCCAGCAGCCTACGGACAGGAAGGGTCCAAACAGATACGCAGTATTTT	CASSLRTGRVQTDTQYF
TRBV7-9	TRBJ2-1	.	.	TGTGCCAGCAGCTTAGTGAGGGGGGGGCCAAGAGAGCAGTTCTTC	CASSLVRGGPREQFF
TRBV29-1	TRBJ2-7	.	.	TGCAGCGTTATACAGGCTTTTCACCACGAGCAGTACTTC	CSVIQAFHHEQYF
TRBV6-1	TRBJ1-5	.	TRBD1	TGTGCCAGCAGTGAAGAGGAGGGGGCGGGTCAGCCCCAGCATTTT	CASSEEEGAGQPQHF
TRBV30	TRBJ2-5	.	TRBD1	TGTGCCTGGCAGGGGGTCGTAGAGACCCAGTACTTC	CAWQGVVETQYF
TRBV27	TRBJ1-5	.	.	TGTGCCAGCAGTCTCTCAGTTGGCGGAGGTCAGCCCCAGCATTTT	CASSLSVGGGQPQHF
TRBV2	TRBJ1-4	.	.	TGTGCCAGCAAAGGGGTGGGTTCTACTAATGAAAAACTGTTTTTT	CASKGVGSTNEKLFF
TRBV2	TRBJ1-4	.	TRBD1	TGTGCCAGCAGATTCAAGTGGGACAGGGATGCGGATGAAAAACTGTTTTTT	CASRFKWDRDADEKLFF
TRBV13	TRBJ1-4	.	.	TGTGCCAGCAGCCAAACCGGGGGACTAGGGGAAAAACTGTTTTTT	CASSQTGGLGEKLFF
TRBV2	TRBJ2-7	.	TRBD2	TGTGCCAGCGGGGAAGTGGCGGGGGGCAACGAGCAGTACTTC	CASGEVAGGNEQYF
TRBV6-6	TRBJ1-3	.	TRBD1	TGTGCCAGCAGTTGGACAGGGGGCGACGGAAACACCATATATTTT	CASSWTGGDGNTIYF
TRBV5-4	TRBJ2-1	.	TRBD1	TGTGCCAGCAGCCCCGGGACAGGGATTACCTACAATGAGCAGTTCTTC	CASSPGTGITYNEQFF
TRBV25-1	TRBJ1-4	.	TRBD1	TGTGCCACCTCGGGACAGTATAATGAAAAACTGTTTTTT	CATSGQYNEKLFF
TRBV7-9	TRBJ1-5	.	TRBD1	TGTGCCAGCAGCGGACAGGGGGATCAGCCCCAGCATTTT	CASSGQGDQPQHF
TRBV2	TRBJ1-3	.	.	TGTGCCAGCCAACTAGGGCGTTCTGGAAACACCATATATTTT	CASQLGRSGNTIYF
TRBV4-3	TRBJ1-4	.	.	TGCGCCAGCAGCCAAGATGTTCCCAGACAATCTGAAAAACTGTTTTTT	CASSQDVPRQSEKLFF
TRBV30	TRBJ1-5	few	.	TGTGCCTGGAGCTCGTTGAGTAGCAATCAGCCCCAGCATTTT	CAWSSLSSNQPQHF
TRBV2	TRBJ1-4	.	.	TGTGCCAGCAGTGAGCCCGGGACAAAATTAGAAAAACTGTTTTTT	CASSEPGTKLEKLFF
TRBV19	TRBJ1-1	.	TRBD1	TGTGCCAGTAGGGGGGACAGCGGGAGGGTTATGAACACTGAAGCTTTCTTT	CASRGDSGRVMNTEAFF
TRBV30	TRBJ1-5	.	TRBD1	TGTGCCTGGAGTGACAGGGGTAACAATCAGCCCCAGCATTTT	CAWSDRGNNQPQHF
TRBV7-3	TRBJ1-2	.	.	TGTGCCAGCAGCCCGACACAGGGCCGCTATGGCTACACCTTC	CASSPTQGRYGYTF
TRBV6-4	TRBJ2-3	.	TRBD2	TGTGCCAGCAGCCCCGGGAGGCGGGGTGTTACCACAGATACGCAGTATTTT	CASSPGRRGVTTDTQYF
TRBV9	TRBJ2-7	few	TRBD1	TGTGCCAGCAGCGTCGGACAGGGCGCCTACGAGCAGTACTTC	CASSVGQGAYEQYF
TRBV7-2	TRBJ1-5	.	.	TGTGCCAGCAGCTTCTGGCCGAGCAATCAGCCCCAGCATTTT	CASSFWPSNQPQHF
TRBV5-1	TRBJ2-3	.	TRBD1	TGCGCCAGCAGCGGAGGGACAGGCCGCACAGATACGCAGTATTTT	CASSGGTGRTDTQYF